This TCR beta chain comes out of a study of control samples from healthy donors and cancer patients. TCRdb's table, derived via immunoSEQ multiplex PCR, lists solely in-frame clones and lacks some. Altogether about 160,000 clones are present, approximately 92% being singletons, with the ten largest covering over 3.5%. CDR1 ENHRY and CDR2 SYGVKD come from the germline V gene. CDR3 length equals 13 residues. The germline V and J ends were trimmed by 9 bases and 3 bases, with 12 bases remaining between them. This TCR was sampled from a woman in her fifties or sixties in good health. Source material: blood. The chain has TRBV10-3 and TRBJ1-3; no reliable D call. CDR3 DNA sequence: TGTGCCATTGGACCCAGACGTGGAAACACCATATATTTT. It translates to CAIGPRRGNTIYF.